The clone carrying this T cell receptor beta chain was seen only a few times. The antigen is not known. The data were obtained in a study of human T cells and chemical hapten exposure. At the level of the study: Small discrepancies in pooled library volume mainly accounted for the varying TCR yields per sample. Study-level results: In comparison with controls, expanded TCRs gave rise to a significantly larger number of large CDR3 similarity clusters. PT1 expanded TCR counts and patch test score were linked, and their correlation was positive.

Specified time point: pre-sensitization, week 0. Documented treatment: therapeutic diphenylcyclopropenone sensitization with weekly scalp DPC. The CDR3 is 14 residues long. Germline assignment: CDR1 SGHDN and CDR2 FVKESK. The germline V and J ends were trimmed by 2 bases and 4 bases, with 11 bases remaining between them. TCRdb recomputed calls from the RACE reads with MiXCR, one row per CDR3 protein. The sample shows approximately 370,000 distinct CDR3 sequences, 4.5% to 5.5% of them seen only once. Sequencing used whole blood, obtained in connection with sensitization to the hapten diphenylcyclopropenone (DPC). The chain couples TRBV14 to TRBJ1-2; possibly TRBD1 for D (6 bases). This clonotype was obtained from a woman aged 18-29 years with alopecia areata. Some clones in this sample may be carry-over from other donors' samples. CDR3 coding DNA: TGTGCCAGCAGCCAAAGCCGGACAGCCTATGGCTACACCTTC. It translates to CASSQSRTAYGYTF.